These 23 T cell receptor beta chains share one sample of origin, sequenced in a study of blood T cell repertoires in COVID-19. Clones were read by immunoSEQ multiplex PCR, and TCRdb kept only the in-frame ones, dropping some. The sample contains 80,000 to 100,000 clones, about 80% of which appear only once. The specimen was peripheral blood. These TCRs come from a man between 65 and 80 years old with acute or convalescent COVID-19.

V gene TRBV6-2 or TRBV6-3 combines with J gene TRBJ1-5; D is uncertain. The CDR3 extends over 14 amino acids. CDR1 is MNHEY, CDR2 SVGEGT, per germline. The V end lost 2 bases, the J end lost 0 bases, and 5 bases lay between the germline ends. In nucleotides, the CDR3 is TGTGCCAGCAGTTACACAAGTAGCAATCAGCCCCAGCATTTT. This codes for CASSYTSSNQPQHF.

CDR3 coding DNA: TGTGCCAGCAGCTTGAATCTAGCTCTAACCGACGAGCAGTACTTC. Translation gives CASSLNLALTDEQYF. The V gene is TRBV7-2, the J gene TRBJ2-7, with D possibly matching TRBD2 (5 bases). The germline V gene encodes CDR1 SGHTA and CDR2 FQGNSA. The CDR3 length is 15 residues. The V end was cut by 3 bases, the J end by 5 bases, with 17 bases between.

The J gene is TRBJ1-2, the V gene TRBV18; 8 positions agree with TRBD1. V shed 0 bases, J shed 8 bases, and the junction held 5 bases outside the gene matches. CDR1 and CDR2 (germline): KGHSH, LQKENI. The CDR3 runs 14 residues. The CDR3 DNA sequence: TGTGCCAGCTCACCACCGACAGGGGCTAAGGGCTACACCTTC. Its translation is CASSPPTGAKGYTF.

The chain combines TRBV23-1 with TRBJ2-1; 13 nucleotides match TRBD2. TRBV23-1 is recorded as an ORF, its role being uncertain. J was trimmed by 7 bases and V by 2 bases; bases with no gene match: 14. CDR3 length: 19 residues. CDR3 bases: TGCGCCAGCAGTCAACCGCCCGGACTAGCGGGAGATCTTTTTAATGAGCAGTTCTTC. It specifies CASSQPPGLAGDLFNEQFF.

The chain has TRBV5-6 and TRBJ1-2, with no clear D. Germline V gene sequence: CDR1 SGHDT, CDR2 YYEEEE. Trimming removed 3 bases from V and 0 bases from J, with 9 bases in between. This CDR3 comprises 14 residues. The CDR3 DNA reads TGTGCCAGCAGCTCCCCGGGGTCTAACTATGGCTACACCTTC. Protein sequence: CASSSPGSNYGYTF.

The chain carries TRBV7-8 and TRBJ1-5; D unresolved. V lost 3 bases to trimming and J lost 0 bases, with 9 bases between them. This CDR3 region has 15 residues. Germline loops: CDR1 SGHVS, CDR2 FQNEAQ. The CDR3 region has the DNA TGTGCCAGCAGCTTGGCCGTAAATAGCAATCAGCCCCAGCATTTT. Its translation: CASSLAVNSNQPQHF. Variable domain in full (rest from reference TRBV7-8 and TRBJ1-5): GAGVSQSPRYKVAKRGQDVALRCDPISGHVSLFWYQQALGQGPEFLTYFQNEAQLDKSGLPSDRFFAERPEGSVSTLKIQRTQQEDSAVYLCASSLAVNSNQPQHFGDGTRLSIL.

The gene calls are TRBV29-1 and TRBJ2-7; 10 bases are a match to TRBD2. CDR1 is SQVTM and CDR2 is ANQGSEA in the germline V gene. J gave up 2 bases and V 4 bases, and 5 bases lay outside the gene matches. This CDR3 comprises 14 residues. The CDR3: CSVVRSGRAYEQYF. In nucleotides, the CDR3 is TGCAGCGTTGTACGCAGCGGGAGGGCCTACGAGCAGTACTTC.

V gene TRBV7-6 combines with J gene TRBJ1-2, with a tentative D call TRBD1 (6 bases). Germline V gene sequence: CDR1 SGHVS, CDR2 FNYEAQ. There are 15 residues in the CDR3. V was shortened by 5 bases and J by 0 bases, with 13 bases between the two germline ends. The CDR3 DNA reads TGTGCCAGCAGCCCGGAGAACAGGGCTAACTATGGCTACACCTTC. Translating it yields CASSPENRANYGYTF.

This chain joins TRBV27 and TRBJ1-1; D possibly corresponds to TRBD1 (6 bases). V lost 2 bases to trimming and J lost 5 bases, with 15 bases between them. This CDR3 is built from 15 residues. The V gene's germline CDR1 is MNHEY and CDR2 SMNVEV (reference sequence). As DNA, the CDR3 is TGTGCCAGCAGTTTAGCAGGGGAAGGTGCGACTGAAGCTTTCTTT. This gives the protein CASSLAGEGATEAFF.

J is TRBJ1-2 and V is TRBV3-1 (or the pseudogene TRBV3-2); D perhaps matches TRBD1 (5 bases). V was shortened by 4 bases and J by 5 bases, with 14 bases between the two germline ends. CDR1 is LGHDT, CDR2 YNNKEL, per germline (reference sequence). This CDR3 spans 14 amino acids. The CDR3 DNA follows: TGTGCCAGCAGCCCGGGGGGGGGATTTTATGGCTACACCTTC. Protein product: CASSPGGGFYGYTF.

The chain carries TRBV2 and TRBJ2-7; 11 bases align to TRBD2. The junction had 5 bases not matched to a gene; V was cut back by 6 bases and J by 4 bases. The CDR3 has 14 residues. Per germline, CDR1 SNHLY and CDR2 FYNNEI. The CDR3 DNA is TGTGCCAGCAGCCCGACTAGCGGGACATACGAGCAGTACTTC. It yields the protein CASSPTSGTYEQYF. Using reference TRBV2 and TRBJ2-7 for the parts outside the CDR3, the full variable domain is EPEVTQTPSHQVTQMGQEVILRCVPISNHLYFYWYRQILGQKVEFLVSFYNNEISEKSEIFDDQFSVERPDGSNFTLKIRSTKLEDSAMYFCASSPTSGTYEQYFGPGTRLTVT.

This clone was counted a few times. CDR3 region: CASSAGAGELFF. DNA of the CDR3: TGTGCCAGCAGTGCGGGCGCCGGGGAGCTGTTTTTT. The V and J genes are TRBV12-3 or TRBV12-4 and TRBJ2-2, with D possibly matching TRBD2 (5 bases). V was pared by 5 bases and J by 6 bases, with 7 bases between. The length of the CDR3 is 12 residues.

The rearrangement links TRBV27 to TRBJ1-6, with 7 bases lining up with TRBD1. Germline V gives CDR1 MNHEY, CDR2 SMNVEV (reference sequence). This CDR3 is built from 15 residues. J gave up 5 bases and V 2 bases, and 3 bases lay outside the gene matches. Here the CDR3 reads CASSLGGQNNSPLHF. In DNA form, the CDR3 reads TGTGCCAGCAGTTTAGGGGGACAGAATAATTCACCCCTCCACTTT.

The rearrangement links TRBV4-2 to TRBJ1-4; D is unclear. This CDR3 has 13 residues. The V and J ends lost 6 bases and 5 bases respectively, with 10 bases between them. Germline CDR1 and CDR2: LGHNA and YNFKEQ. The CDR3 protein is CASRAMENEKLFF. The CDR3 DNA reads as TGTGCCAGCAGAGCAATGGAGAATGAAAAACTGTTTTTT.

V usage is TRBV7-3 and J usage is TRBJ2-3, with 10 bases aligning to TRBD2. Germline values: CDR1 SGHTA, CDR2 FQGTGA. The junction had 4 bases not matched to a gene; V was cut back by 4 bases and J by 0 bases. This CDR3 has 16 residues. CDR3 protein: CASSSLAGGSTDTQYF. The CDR3 bases are TGTGCCAGCAGCTCTTTAGCGGGAGGAAGCACAGATACGCAGTATTTT. Together with reference TRBV7-3 and TRBJ2-3, the CDR3 gives the full variable domain: GAGVSQTPSNKVTEKGKYVELRCDPISGHTALYWYRQSLGQGPEFLIYFQGTGAADDSGLPNDRFFAVRPEGSVSTLKIQRTERGDSAVYLCASSSLAGGSTDTQYFGPGTRLTVL.

V and J are TRBV7-2 and TRBJ2-2, with a tentative D call TRBD2 (6 bases). V was cut by 5 bases and J by 5 bases, with 18 bases left in between. In germline, CDR1 is SGHTA, CDR2 FQGNSA. The CDR3 runs 16 residues. The CDR3 DNA reads TGTGCCAGCAGCCGTAGCGGTTATCTGCAAACCGGGGAGCTGTTTTTT. It codes for CASSRSGYLQTGELFF.

This clone was seen once. The rearrangement joins TRBV4-2 to TRBJ1-1; tentatively, D is TRBD1 (5 bases). The V gene's germline CDR1 is LGHNA and CDR2 YNFKEQ. The CDR3 runs 15 residues. The V end was cut by 1 base, the J end by 0 bases, with 9 bases between. DNA for the CDR3: TGTGCCAGCAGCCAAGGGAGGGGAATGAACACTGAAGCTTTCTTT. Translation gives CASSQGRGMNTEAFF.

This clone was counted a few times. The chain recombines TRBV28 with TRBJ2-1; 7 bases line up with TRBD1. The ends lost 4 bases at V and 6 bases at J; junction bases unmatched: 3. The CDR3 extends over 13 amino acids. The germline gives CDR1 MDHEN, CDR2 SYDVKM. The CDR3: CASSSTGRNEQFF. Here the CDR3 DNA reads TGTGCCAGCAGTTCGACAGGGCGCAATGAGCAGTTCTTC.

This clone was seen only a few times. The J gene is TRBJ1-2, the V gene TRBV14, with D possibly TRBD1 on 5 matching bases. This CDR3 is 15 amino acids long. Germline assignment: CDR1 SGHDN and CDR2 FVKESK. The germline V and J ends were trimmed by 4 bases and 3 bases, with 15 bases remaining between them. The CDR3 DNA is TGTGCCAGCAGCCCTCGGGACTTTAAGTACTATGGCTACACCTTC. Translated, it gives CASSPRDFKYYGYTF.

The rearrangement links TRBV5-1 to TRBJ1-3; TRBD1 agrees at 10 bases. After removal of 3 bases from V and 8 bases from J, the junction contained 8 bases not matched to a gene. There are 15 residues in the CDR3. Per the germline V gene, CDR1 is SGHRS and CDR2 is YFSETQ. CDR3 protein: CASSWTGTGEHTIYF. Here the CDR3 DNA reads TGCGCCAGCAGCTGGACCGGGACAGGGGAGCACACCATATATTTT.

This rearrangement joins TRBV20-1 to TRBJ1-2; D ambiguous. The ends were cut back, 2 bases at V and 8 bases at J, with 9 bases in the middle. CDR1 and CDR2 (germline): DFQATT, SNEGSKA (reference sequence). This CDR3 region has 11 residues. In DNA form, the CDR3 reads TGCAGTGCTAGAAACGGGAACGGCTACACCTTC. It is translated as CSARNGNGYTF.

This clone was observed a few times. The V call is TRBV5-1, the J call TRBJ2-7; possible D gene TRBD1, 6 bases. V was pared by 2 bases and J by 4 bases, with 13 bases between. The CDR3 sequence is 14 residues long. Germline V lookup: CDR1 SGHRS, CDR2 YFSETQ. The CDR3 nucleotides read TGCGCCAGCAGCTTAACTGGACAGATTTACGAGCAGTACTTC. The encoded protein is CASSLTGQIYEQYF.

This clone occurred a few times. The chain couples TRBV6-5 to TRBJ2-7, with 7 positions matching TRBD1. The CDR3 consists of 14 residues. Losses at the gene ends were 4 bases for V and 2 bases for J; bases not matched to a gene: 5. Germline V gives CDR1 MNHEY, CDR2 SVGAGI. In nucleotides, the CDR3 is TGTGCCAGCAGTTTAACAGGGGTCCCCTACGAGCAGTACTTC. It is translated as CASSLTGVPYEQYF.